A selection of T cell receptor beta chains follows, all from one sample in a study of T cells after yellow fever vaccination. TCRdb re-derived calls from the 5' RACE reads in MiXCR, one entry per CDR3 protein. The sample lists a few hundred thousand distinct CDR3 sequences; less than 9.5% were seen once. The input for sequencing was PBMCs, taken about 49 days after the first yellow fever vaccination. Every receptor here comes from a man in his late teens or twenties who received the YFV17D yellow fever vaccine. Each CDR3 is given with its conserved first and last residue. A D gene is named only where the DNA matches it firmly. Expanded clones are given a class, and other clones once, few, many or no size at all.

D	size	V	J	DNA	CDR3
.	.	TRBV7-2	TRBJ2-7	TGTGCCAGCAGCCCCCGGGGCCTAATCTATTCCGAGCAGTACTTC	CASSPRGLIYSEQYF
.	few	TRBV5-1	TRBJ1-5	TGCGCCAGCAGCTTGGTTAGAACCCATCAGCCCCAGCATTTT	CASSLVRTHQPQHF
.	few	TRBV9	TRBJ1-5	TGTGCCAGCAGCGTATGGCCCAATCAGCCCCAGCATTTT	CASSVWPNQPQHF
TRBD2	few	TRBV11-2	TRBJ2-7	TGTGCCAGCAGGGGGACTAGCGCCTACGAGCAGTACTTC	CASRGTSAYEQYF
.	.	TRBV20-1	TRBJ1-2	TGCAGTGCGTCGTTGGTAGCAAACTATGGCTACACCTTC	CSASLVANYGYTF
.	many	TRBV11-2	TRBJ2-5	TGTGCCAGCAGCTTAACTGGAACAGAGCAAGAGACCCAGTACTTC	CASSLTGTEQETQYF
TRBD2	.	TRBV6-1	TRBJ2-1	TGTGCCAGCAGACCTCGACGACTAGCGGGGGAGTACAATGAGCAGTTCTTC	CASRPRRLAGEYNEQFF
.	.	TRBV21-1	TRBJ2-3	TGTGCCAGCGACAGATTCACAGATACGCAGTATTTT	CASDRFTDTQYF
.	few	TRBV25-1	TRBJ1-1	TGTGCCAGCAGTGACTGGATGAACACTGAAGCTTTCTTT	CASSDWMNTEAFF
TRBD2	.	TRBV19	TRBJ2-1	TGTGCCAGTAGTATAGGCGGGGGGGCCTACAATGAGCAGTTCTTC	CASSIGGGAYNEQFF
.	.	TRBV12-3/TRBV12-4	TRBJ2-3	TGTGCCAGCAGCCCCCTCCTAGCGAACACAGATACGCAGTATTTT	CASSPLLANTDTQYF
.	.	TRBV3-1	TRBJ2-3	TGTGCCAGCAGCCAGCAGGTCCCATCGACAGATACGCAGTATTTT	CASSQQVPSTDTQYF
.	few	TRBV5-1	TRBJ2-5	TGCGCCGTTAAAGGGGCGAACCAAGAGACCCAGTACTTC	CAVKGANQETQYF
.	few	TRBV28	TRBJ2-5	TGTGCCAGCAGTTCCCCCCTCCATGTGACGGGGACCCAGTACTTC	CASSSPLHVTGTQYF
.	few	TRBV20-1	TRBJ2-5	TGCAGTGCTACACGACCCGGCGGGACCCAGTACTTC	CSATRPGGTQYF
.	.	TRBV20-1	TRBJ2-7	TGCAGTGCTAGCCAGACCTCCTACGAGCAGTACTTC	CSASQTSYEQYF
.	few	TRBV28	TRBJ1-1	TGTGCCAGCAGTTTATATTCGGGGATGGCTGAAGCTTTCTTT	CASSLYSGMAEAFF
.	few	TRBV15	TRBJ1-2	TGTGCCACCAGCAGAGAGTGGGCCAGGGGAGAGGGCTACACCTTC	CATSREWARGEGYTF
.	.	TRBV7-2	TRBJ2-5	TGTGCCAGCAGCTTAGGTCCCAGGTCGGAGACCCAGTACTTC	CASSLGPRSETQYF
.	.	TRBV19	TRBJ1-2	TGTGCCACCCCACTTGGCCTCGGCTACACCTTC	CATPLGLGYTF
TRBD1	few	TRBV7-2	TRBJ2-1	TGTGCCAGCAGCTTAGCAGGGGACAGGGGAAGAAATGAGCAGTTCTTC	CASSLAGDRGRNEQFF
TRBD2	few	TRBV18	TRBJ2-7	TGTGCCAGCTCACCACTAGCGGGTTCCTCCTACGAGCAGTACTTC	CASSPLAGSSYEQYF
.	few	TRBV7-9	TRBJ1-2	TGTGCCAGCAGCTCAGGGTACGGAGGCTACACCTTC	CASSSGYGGYTF
.	few	TRBV7-9	TRBJ2-1	TGTGCCACAGATCGTGCAGGCCAATTTTACAATGAGCAGTTCTTC	CATDRAGQFYNEQFF
TRBD1	many	TRBV4-1	TRBJ1-6	TGCGCCAGCAGCCAAGAGGGACAGGGTAATTCACCCCTCCACTTT	CASSQEGQGNSPLHF
TRBD1	few	TRBV28	TRBJ1-5	TGTGCCAGCAGACCCAGGCCCGGGACAGGTAATCAGCCCCAGCATTTT	CASRPRPGTGNQPQHF
TRBD2	.	TRBV20-1	TRBJ2-1	TGCAGTGCTGGGGGACTAGCGGGGGCCATCTACAATGAGCAGTTCTTC	CSAGGLAGAIYNEQFF
.	.	TRBV7-2	TRBJ1-6	TGTGCTACCGGGGCGGTGAGCTCCTATAATTCACCCCTCCACTTT	CATGAVSSYNSPLHF
TRBD1	few	TRBV4-1	TRBJ2-3	TGCGCCAGCAGCCAATTACGCGTGGGGGACAGGGCCACAGATACGCAGTATTTT	CASSQLRVGDRATDTQYF
.	.	TRBV6-6	TRBJ2-5	TGTGCCAGCAGTATAGCGGAACAAGAGACCCAGTACTTC	CASSIAEQETQYF
TRBD2	.	TRBV6-1	TRBJ2-2	TGTGCCAGCAGTAAACTAGCGAGGAACACCGGGGAGCTGTTTTTT	CASSKLARNTGELFF
.	many	TRBV27	TRBJ1-5	TGTGCCAGCAGTTTTCAGGGGAATCAGCCCCAGCATTTT	CASSFQGNQPQHF
.	.	TRBV18	TRBJ1-6	TGTGCCAGCTCATCAGTAGTGGGGTCGGCTTCCTATAATTCACCCCTCCACTTT	CASSSVVGSASYNSPLHF
.	many	TRBV7-2	TRBJ2-7	TGTGCCAGCAGCTTAGTTTCCGACGAGCAGTACTTC	CASSLVSDEQYF
.	many	TRBV2	TRBJ2-7	TGTGCCAGCAGTGCCCCCCCCTCCTACGAGCAGTACTTC	CASSAPPSYEQYF
TRBD1	.	TRBV7-9	TRBJ1-1	TGTGCCAGCAGCTTAGAGGTCCAGGGGGGTGATGCTTTCTTT	CASSLEVQGGDAFF
TRBD2	.	TRBV19	TRBJ2-1	TGTGCCAGTAGTCTACTAGCGTCCGATGAGCAGTTCTTC	CASSLLASDEQFF
.	.	TRBV5-1	TRBJ1-5	TGCGCCAGCCGACAGGACGGGGGAAGCAATCAGCCCCAGCATTTT	CASRQDGGSNQPQHF
.	.	TRBV5-1	TRBJ1-1	TGCGCCAGCAATGGCCAGGATTTGGGGTACACTGAAGCTTTCTTT	CASNGQDLGYTEAFF
.	.	TRBV5-1	TRBJ2-3	TGCGCCAGCAGCTCGGGCTATACCTACACAGATACGCAGTATTTT	CASSSGYTYTDTQYF
TRBD2	once	TRBV11-2	TRBJ2-2	TGTGCCAGCAGTCGAGGGCTAGCGGGCACCGGGGAGCTGTTTTTT	CASSRGLAGTGELFF
.	.	TRBV5-4	TRBJ2-5	TGTGCCAGCAGCTCTCCTATGAAGGGGTCGGAGACCCAGTACTTC	CASSSPMKGSETQYF
.	few	TRBV18	TRBJ1-4	TGTGCCAGCTCATCCACAAAGGGCAATGTAGGGGAAAAACTGTTTTTT	CASSSTKGNVGEKLFF
.	.	TRBV20-1	TRBJ1-1	TGCAGTGCTTGGGTCGTGAACACTGAAGCTTTCTTT	CSAWVVNTEAFF
TRBD2	many	TRBV7-3	TRBJ2-3	TGTGCCAGCAGTTCACTAGCGGGTAGCACAGATACGCAGTATTTT	CASSSLAGSTDTQYF
.	many	TRBV10-3	TRBJ2-7	TGTGCCATCAGAGGAGGGGGGGCTACTACCTACGAGCAGTACTTC	CAIRGGGATTYEQYF
.	few	TRBV20-1	TRBJ1-2	TGCAGTGCTAGAGATCTTAGATACAGGAGCGACTATGGCTACACCTTC	CSARDLRYRSDYGYTF
TRBD1	few	TRBV7-9	TRBJ2-3	TGTGCCAGCAGCCGGGACAGTCTCACAGATACGCAGTATTTT	CASSRDSLTDTQYF
.	.	TRBV5-1	TRBJ2-3	TGCGCCAGCAGCTTGAGGGGGGTAGATACGCAGTATTTT	CASSLRGVDTQYF
TRBD1	once	TRBV18	TRBJ1-2	TGTGCCAGCTCACCAGCCGGAGGGGGCAGCTATGGCTACACCTTC	CASSPAGGGSYGYTF
.	.	TRBV6-5	TRBJ1-3	TGTGCCAGCAGTTATTGGTTTGATGCTGGAAACACCATATATTTT	CASSYWFDAGNTIYF
.	many	TRBV7-9	TRBJ2-3	TGTGCCAGCAGCTCAAAGCATACGCAGTATTTT	CASSSKHTQYF
TRBD1	few	TRBV12-5	TRBJ2-5	TGTGCTAGTGGTTTGGTACTCAGGGGGCTGGCGGAGACCCAGTACTTC	CASGLVLRGLAETQYF
.	few	TRBV20-1	TRBJ2-4	TGCAGTGCTAGAGAGGGGTACTACATTCAGTACTTC	CSAREGYYIQYF
.	.	TRBV5-4	TRBJ2-1	TGTGCCAGCAGTTTTGGGACTGGACAGATTAGCTCCTACAATGAGCAGTTCTTC	CASSFGTGQISSYNEQFF
.	few	TRBV12-3/TRBV12-4	TRBJ1-5	TGTGCCAGCAGTTGGTCGCCAGAAGATAGCAATCAGCCCCAGCATTTT	CASSWSPEDSNQPQHF
.	.	TRBV12-3/TRBV12-4	TRBJ1-1	TGTGCCAGCAGTCATAGTCAGGTACCGAACACTGAAGCTTTCTTT	CASSHSQVPNTEAFF
TRBD1	many	TRBV7-2	TRBJ1-2	TGTGCCAGCAGCTTATTGACAGGGGGCAGGGAGGGCTACACCTTC	CASSLLTGGREGYTF
TRBD2	.	TRBV27	TRBJ2-3	TGTGCCAGCAGCACCGGCGGATTGGAGCGGGAGTCTTATACGCAGTATTTT	CASSTGGLERESYTQYF